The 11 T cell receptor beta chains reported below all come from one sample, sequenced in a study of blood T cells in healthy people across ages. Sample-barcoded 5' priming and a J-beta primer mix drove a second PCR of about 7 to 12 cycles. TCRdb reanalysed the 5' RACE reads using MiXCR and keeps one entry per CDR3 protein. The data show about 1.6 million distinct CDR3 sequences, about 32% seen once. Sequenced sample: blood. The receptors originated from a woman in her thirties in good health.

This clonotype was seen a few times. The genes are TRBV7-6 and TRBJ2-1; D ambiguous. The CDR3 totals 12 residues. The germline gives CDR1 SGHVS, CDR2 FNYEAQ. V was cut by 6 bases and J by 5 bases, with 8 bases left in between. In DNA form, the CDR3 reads TGTGCCAGCAGAGGGCTGGACAATGAGCAGTTCTTC. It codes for CASRGLDNEQFF.

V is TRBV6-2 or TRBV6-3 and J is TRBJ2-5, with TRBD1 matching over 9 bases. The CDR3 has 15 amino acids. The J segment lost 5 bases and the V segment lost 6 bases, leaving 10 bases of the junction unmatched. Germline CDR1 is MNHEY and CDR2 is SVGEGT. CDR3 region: CASRPTRTGVETQYF. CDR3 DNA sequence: TGTGCCAGCAGGCCTACGAGGACAGGGGTTGAGACCCAGTACTTC.

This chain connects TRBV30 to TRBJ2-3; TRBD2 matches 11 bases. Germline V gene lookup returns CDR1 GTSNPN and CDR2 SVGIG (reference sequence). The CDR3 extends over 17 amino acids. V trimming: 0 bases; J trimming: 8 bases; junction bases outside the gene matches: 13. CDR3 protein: CAWSVRSSGRVQGTQYF. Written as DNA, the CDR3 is TGTGCCTGGAGTGTACGGAGTAGCGGGAGGGTGCAGGGTACGCAGTATTTT. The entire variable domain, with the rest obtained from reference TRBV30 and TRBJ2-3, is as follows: SQTIHQWPATLVQPVGSPLSLECTVEGTSNPNLYWYRQAAGRGLQLLFYSVGIGQISSEVPQNLSASRPQDRQFILSSKKLLLSDSGFYLCAWSVRSSGRVQGTQYFGPGTRLTVL.

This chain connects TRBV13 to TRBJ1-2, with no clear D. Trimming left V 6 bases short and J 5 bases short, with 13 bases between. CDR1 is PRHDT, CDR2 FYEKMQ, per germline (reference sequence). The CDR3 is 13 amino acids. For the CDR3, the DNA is TGTGCCAGCAGTTTTCAAAACAATTATGGCTACACCTTC. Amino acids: CASSFQNNYGYTF.

The CDR3 bases are TGTGCCAGCAGTCCATCCGGGACAGGGTTTGAAAAACTGTTTTTT. It translates to CASSPSGTGFEKLFF. This sequence joins TRBV6-2 or TRBV6-3 and TRBJ1-4; TRBD1 matches at 9 bases. This CDR3 spans 15 amino acids. Germline V gene data show CDR1 as MNHEY and CDR2 as SVGEGT. Trimming removed 5 bases from V and 7 bases from J; junction bases left unmatched: 8.

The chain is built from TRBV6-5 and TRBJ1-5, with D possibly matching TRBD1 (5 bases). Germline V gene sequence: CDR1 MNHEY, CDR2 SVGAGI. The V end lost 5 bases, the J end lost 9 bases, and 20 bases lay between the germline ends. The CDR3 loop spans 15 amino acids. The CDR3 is CASSPYQGNRWPQHF. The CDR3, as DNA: TGTGCCAGCAGTCCATACCAGGGAAACCGATGGCCCCAGCATTTT.

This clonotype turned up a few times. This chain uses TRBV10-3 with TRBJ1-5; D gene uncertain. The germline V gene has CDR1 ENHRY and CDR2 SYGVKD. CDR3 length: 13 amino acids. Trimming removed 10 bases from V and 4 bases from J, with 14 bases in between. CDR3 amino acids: CATVLGRNQPQHF. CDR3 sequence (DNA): TGTGCCACCGTCCTGGGTAGGAATCAGCCCCAGCATTTT.

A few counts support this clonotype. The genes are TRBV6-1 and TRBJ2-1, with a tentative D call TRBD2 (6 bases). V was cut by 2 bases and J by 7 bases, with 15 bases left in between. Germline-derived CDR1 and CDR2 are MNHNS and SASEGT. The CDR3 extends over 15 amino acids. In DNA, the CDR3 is TGTGCCAGCAGTGAACCGGGAGAGTTATGGAATGAGCAGTTCTTC. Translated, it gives CASSEPGELWNEQFF.

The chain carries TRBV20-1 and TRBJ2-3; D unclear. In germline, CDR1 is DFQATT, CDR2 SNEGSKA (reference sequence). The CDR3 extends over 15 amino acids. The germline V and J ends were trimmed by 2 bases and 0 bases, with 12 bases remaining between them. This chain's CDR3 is CSARRNRFSTDTQYF. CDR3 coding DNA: TGCAGTGCTAGAAGGAACCGTTTTAGCACAGATACGCAGTATTTT.

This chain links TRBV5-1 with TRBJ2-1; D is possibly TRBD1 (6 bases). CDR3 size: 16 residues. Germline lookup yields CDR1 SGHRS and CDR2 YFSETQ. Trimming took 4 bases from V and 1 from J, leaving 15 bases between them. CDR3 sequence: CASSLSQGRSYNEQFF. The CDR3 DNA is TGCGCCAGCAGCCTGTCACAGGGTAGATCCTACAATGAGCAGTTCTTC.

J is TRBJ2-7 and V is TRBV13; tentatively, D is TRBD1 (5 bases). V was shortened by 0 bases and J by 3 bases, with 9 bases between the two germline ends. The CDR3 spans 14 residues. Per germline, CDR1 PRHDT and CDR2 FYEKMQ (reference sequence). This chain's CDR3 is CASSLGDNFYEQYF. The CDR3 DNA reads TGTGCCAGCAGCTTAGGGGACAACTTCTACGAGCAGTACTTC.